This is a list of T cell receptor beta chains from one sample in a study of beta chain features in type 1 diabetes. Generated by immunoSEQ multiplex PCR, the TCRdb table keeps only in-frame clones and is missing some. The data contain hundreds of thousands of clones, around 15% of them seen just once; the ten biggest clones take up approximately 0.02%. Sequenced input: naive CD4+ T cells from blood. Source of these receptors: a man younger than 35 with type 1 diabetes. The CDR3 runs from the conserved cysteine through the conserved F or W. The order of the fields is J gene, V gene, D gene, clone size, CDR3 protein, CDR3 DNA. D genes are given only for firm matches. Not every row has a clone size; where given, it reads once, few, many or a size class.

TRBJ1-1 | TRBV10-3 | . | . | CAISSGENTEAFF | TGTGCCATCAGTTCAGGGGAGAACACTGAAGCTTTCTTT
TRBJ2-5 | TRBV4-1 | TRBD2 | . | CASSLNSLGGETQYF | TGCGCCAGCAGCCTCAACAGCCTGGGGGGGGAGACCCAGTACTTC
TRBJ2-2 | TRBV10-3 | . | . | CAISAASPTGELFF | TGTGCCATCAGTGCGGCCTCCCCGACCGGGGAGCTGTTTTTT
TRBJ2-3 | TRBV10-3 | . | . | CAISDVTGQNTDTQYF | TGTGCCATCAGTGATGTGACCGGGCAAAACACAGATACGCAGTATTTT
TRBJ2-7 | TRBV5-6 | . | few | CASSHRSLDEQYF | TGTGCCAGCAGCCACAGGTCCTTGGACGAGCAGTACTTC
TRBJ1-5 | TRBV6-5 | . | . | CASSYRDPGGNQPQHF | TGTGCCAGCAGTTACCGGGACCCCGGCGGCAATCAGCCCCAGCATTTT
TRBJ2-2 | TRBV5-1 | . | . | CASSFNQGTGELFF | TGCGCCAGCAGCTTTAATCAGGGCACCGGGGAGCTGTTTTTT
TRBJ1-5 | TRBV9 | . | . | CASSPTVHSNQPQHF | TGTGCCAGCAGCCCGACAGTCCATAGCAATCAGCCCCAGCATTTT
TRBJ1-2 | TRBV4-1 | TRBD1 | few | CASSQATGTGGNGYTF | TGCGCCAGCAGCCAAGCGACCGGGACAGGGGGCAATGGCTACACCTTC
TRBJ1-6 | TRBV30 | . | few | CAWTTGRRNSPLHF | TGTGCCTGGACGACTGGACGGCGAAATTCACCCCTCCACTTT
TRBJ2-6 | TRBV30 | . | . | CAWTPWGLSGANVLTF | TGTGCCTGGACCCCATGGGGCCTCTCTGGGGCCAACGTCCTGACTTTC
TRBJ2-1 | TRBV7-2 | TRBD2 | few | CASSVTGTTYNEQFF | TGTGCCAGCAGCGTCACCGGGACTACCTACAATGAGCAGTTCTTC
TRBJ2-7 | TRBV28 | TRBD1 | . | CASSLYRDSYEQYF | TGTGCCAGCAGTTTGTACCGGGACAGCTACGAGCAGTACTTC
TRBJ1-1 | TRBV11-2 | TRBD1 | few | CASSLAGTGNLEAFF | TGTGCCAGCAGCTTGGCCGGGACAGGGAACCTTGAAGCTTTCTTT
TRBJ1-1 | TRBV30 | TRBD1 | few | CAWSPDRGGRAFF | TGTGCCTGGAGTCCTGACAGGGGAGGTCGAGCTTTCTTT
TRBJ2-1 | TRBV7-6 | . | few | CASSLNPLGQRSYNEQFF | TGTGCCAGCAGCTTAAACCCGTTAGGACAGCGCTCCTACAATGAGCAGTTCTTC
TRBJ1-5 | TRBV28 | TRBD1 | few | CASSHGTGDQPQHF | TGTGCCAGCAGCCACGGGACAGGTGATCAGCCCCAGCATTTT
TRBJ2-7 | TRBV10-3 | . | . | CAISEVSDYEQYF | TGTGCCATCAGTGAAGTTAGCGACTACGAGCAGTACTTC
TRBJ1-1 | TRBV9 | . | few | CASSPLLGDTEAFF | TGTGCCAGCAGCCCACTTTTAGGGGACACTGAAGCTTTCTTT
TRBJ1-6 | TRBV30 | . | few | CAWREGLLNSPLHF | TGTGCCTGGAGGGAAGGACTGCTAAATTCACCCCTCCACTTT
TRBJ2-5 | TRBV5-1 | . | few | CASSLAPQETQYF | TGCGCCAGCAGCTTGGCACCACAAGAGACCCAGTACTTC
TRBJ2-5 | TRBV29-1 | TRBD1 | . | CSVAQGETQYF | TGCAGCGTTGCACAGGGGGAGACCCAGTACTTC
TRBJ2-2 | TRBV11-1 | . | . | CASSSGQYTGELFF | TGTGCCAGCAGCTCCGGACAGTACACCGGGGAGCTGTTTTTT
TRBJ1-2 | TRBV5-1 | . | few | CASSLITDSPGYTF | TGCGCCAGCAGCTTGATTACCGACAGCCCCGGCTACACCTTC
TRBJ1-1 | TRBV11-3 | . | few | CASSIGQLNTEAFF | TGTGCCAGCAGCATTGGACAGTTGAACACTGAAGCTTTCTTT
TRBJ2-1 | TRBV7-2 | . | . | CASSLQGEGNEQFF | TGTGCCAGCAGCTTACAGGGTGAAGGCAATGAGCAGTTCTTC
TRBJ2-1 | TRBV4-1 | . | few | CASSQEGHPDNYNEQFF | TGCGCCAGCAGCCAAGAGGGGCACCCTGACAACTACAATGAGCAGTTCTTC
TRBJ1-1 | TRBV25-1 | . | few | CASGTLNTEAFF | TGTGCCAGCGGGACATTGAACACTGAAGCTTTCTTT
TRBJ2-7 | TRBV5-1 | . | . | CASSFRDTTYEQYF | TGCGCCAGCAGCTTCCGGGACACAACCTACGAGCAGTACTTC
TRBJ2-5 | TRBV7-9 | . | . | CASSSGPSQETQYF | TGTGCCAGCAGCTCGGGACCGAGTCAAGAGACCCAGTACTTC
TRBJ2-3 | TRBV5-6 | . | few | CASTLRGGSTDTQYF | TGTGCCAGCACCCTCAGGGGGGGAAGCACAGATACGCAGTATTTT
TRBJ1-2 | TRBV14 | . | . | CASSQEVENYGYTF | TGTGCCAGCAGCCAAGAGGTGGAGAACTATGGCTACACCTTC
TRBJ1-3 | TRBV29-1 | . | . | CSVEPGETGNTIYF | TGCAGCGTTGAGCCGGGGGAGACTGGAAACACCATATATTTT
TRBJ2-2 | TRBV19 | . | few | CASIGAGNTGELFF | TGTGCCAGTATTGGCGCAGGGAACACCGGGGAGCTGTTTTTT
TRBJ1-2 | TRBV7-9 | . | . | CASSSDRSYGYTF | TGTGCCAGCAGCTCCGACAGGTCCTATGGCTACACCTTC
TRBJ2-7 | TRBV6-1 | . | . | CASEATATYEQYF | TGTGCCAGCGAGGCTACAGCGACCTACGAGCAGTACTTC
TRBJ1-2 | TRBV27 | . | few | CASSPSRTAYGYTF | TGTGCCAGCAGTCCCTCCAGGACAGCCTATGGCTACACCTTC
TRBJ2-1 | TRBV12-5 | . | few | CASGAGTSSYNEQFF | TGTGCTAGTGGGGCGGGGACGAGCTCCTACAATGAGCAGTTCTTC
TRBJ1-2 | TRBV20-1 | . | few | CSASSPNGYTF | TGCAGTGCCTCGAGTCCGAATGGCTACACCTTC
TRBJ1-2 | TRBV5-1 | . | few | CASSLTWTVTNYGYTF | TGCGCCAGCAGCTTGACTTGGACGGTGACTAACTATGGCTACACCTTC
TRBJ2-7 | TRBV6-6 | . | . | CASSYGVYEQYF | TGTGCCAGCAGTTACGGCGTCTACGAGCAGTACTTC
TRBJ1-1 | TRBV27 | TRBD1 | few | CASSLTGKAEAFF | TGTGCCAGCAGTTTGACAGGGAAGGCTGAAGCTTTCTTT
TRBJ1-6 | TRBV2 | . | . | CASSEAGRDSPLHF | TGTGCCAGCAGTGAAGCAGGACGGGATTCACCCCTCCACTTT
TRBJ2-3 | TRBV18 | TRBD2 | few | CASSPTAGRTDTQYF | TGTGCCAGCTCACCTACAGCGGGGAGGACAGATACGCAGTATTTT
TRBJ2-7 | TRBV30 | TRBD1 | . | CAWSVGTVSYEQYF | TGTGCCTGGAGTGTAGGGACAGTCTCCTACGAGCAGTACTTC
TRBJ2-3 | TRBV29-1 | TRBD2 | few | CSVAQAGLAGETQYF | TGCAGCGTTGCGCAAGCGGGACTAGCGGGGGAGACGCAGTATTTT
TRBJ1-2 | TRBV7-7 | . | . | CASSLDIRGFAPEDYGYTF | TGTGCTAGCAGCTTAGATATACGAGGGTTCGCCCCGGAGGACTATGGCTACACCTTC